This is a list of T cell receptor beta chains from one sample in a study of cytomegalovirus exposure and HLA in healthy donors. Clones were sequenced by immunoSEQ multiplex PCR, and TCRdb holds only the in-frame ones, with some missing. The top ten hold 1% to 1.5% of the sample, which has some 180,000 clones, 80% to 90% seen once. Input material: PBMCs. These receptors all come from a woman aged 30 to 39 in good health and CMV-seronegative. Each CDR3 is given with its conserved first and last residue. D genes are given only for firm matches. Clone size is not always given. Where it is, it says once, few, many or a class for expanded clones.

V,J,size,D,DNA,CDR3
TRBV4-1,TRBJ1-2,-,TRBD1,TGCGCCAGCAGCCCCCAGGGACAGGGGGCAGGAGGCTACACCTTC,CASSPQGQGAGGYTF
TRBV11-2,TRBJ2-2,-,TRBD2,TGTGCCAGCAGCTTCCCAGCGGGACACACCGGGGAGCTGTTTTTT,CASSFPAGHTGELFF
TRBV25-1,TRBJ2-7,-,TRBD2,TGTGCCAGCAGTGAAACTAGCGGGGGGGCGCGAGAGCAGTACTTC,CASSETSGGAREQYF
TRBV30,TRBJ1-6,few,TRBD1,TGTGCCGGACCGGGACAGCTACCCCTCCACTTT,CAGPGQLPLHF
TRBV28,TRBJ1-2,-,TRBD1,TGTGCCAGCAGTTCGGGGGGGACAGGGCACTATGGCTACACCTTC,CASSSGGTGHYGYTF
TRBV11-2,TRBJ2-7,-,-,TGTGCCAGCAGCTTAGATGTCTATCCCTACGAGCAGTACTTC,CASSLDVYPYEQYF
TRBV19,TRBJ2-3,-,-,TGTGCCAGTAGCACTAGGGTTGCGCCCACCTATACGCAGTATTTT,CASSTRVAPTYTQYF
TRBV9,TRBJ2-3,-,-,TGTGCCAGCAGCTTGCGACTAGAAAGCACAGATACGCAGTATTTT,CASSLRLESTDTQYF
TRBV18,TRBJ1-2,-,-,TGTGCCAGCTCACCAGAGACAGTTGATGGCTACACCTTC,CASSPETVDGYTF
TRBV6-1,TRBJ1-6,-,-,TGTGCCAGCAGTGAAAGTATCGGAAGAGCGAATTCACCCCTCCACTTT,CASSESIGRANSPLHF
TRBV30,TRBJ2-7,-,-,TGTGCCTGGGGTCGCAACGCGGGACCCTACGAGCAGTACTTC,CAWGRNAGPYEQYF
TRBV5-6,TRBJ1-4,-,TRBD1,TGTGCCAGCAGCTTCCAGGGGGTGGAAAAACTGTTTTTT,CASSFQGVEKLFF
TRBV5-1,TRBJ1-2,-,-,TGCGCCAGCAGCTTCCTCAGGGATCGGGCGAACTATGGCTACACCTTC,CASSFLRDRANYGYTF
TRBV28,TRBJ2-3,-,TRBD2,TGTGCCAGCAGTTTCGCTAGCGGGGGCCGGACAGATACGCAGTATTTT,CASSFASGGRTDTQYF
TRBV29-1,TRBJ2-7,-,TRBD2,TGCAGCGCGGACAGTTACGTAGCGGGAACCGGGTACGAGCAGTACTTC,CSADSYVAGTGYEQYF
TRBV27,TRBJ2-1,-,-,TGTGCCAGCAGCCCCGGACAGTACAATGAGCAGTTCTTC,CASSPGQYNEQFF
TRBV10-1,TRBJ2-4,-,TRBD1,TGCGCCAGCAGTGATCGGACAGGGGCCAAAAACATTCAGTACTTC,CASSDRTGAKNIQYF
TRBV28,TRBJ2-7,-,-,TGTGCCAGCAGTCTGCCGGGACACCCCTACGAGCAGTACTTC,CASSLPGHPYEQYF
TRBV13,TRBJ2-2,-,-,TGTGCCAGCAGCTTGGGGCTAGACACCGGGGAGCTGTTTTTT,CASSLGLDTGELFF
TRBV7-8,TRBJ1-2,-,-,TGTGCCAGCAGCTCCACCAGGGTATTCAACTATGGCTACACCTTC,CASSSTRVFNYGYTF
TRBV7-9,TRBJ2-4,-,-,TGTGCCAGCAGCGGGTCCCCCGGGGCCAAAAACATTCAGTACTTC,CASSGSPGAKNIQYF
TRBV5-1,TRBJ2-7,few,-,TGCGCCAGCAGTCTGGATGGGGGCCCGAGCTCCTACGAGCAGTACTTC,CASSLDGGPSSYEQYF
TRBV6-6,TRBJ1-5,-,TRBD1,TGTGCCAGCAGCCCCCCTGGACAGGGCGGACAGCCCCAGCATTTT,CASSPPGQGGQPQHF
TRBV19,TRBJ1-5,-,-,TGTGCCAGTACCTCGGGAGACGGCCACAATCAGCCCCAGCATTTT,CASTSGDGHNQPQHF
TRBV9,TRBJ2-7,-,TRBD1,TGTGCCAGCAGCAGGACAGGGAGCTACGAGCAGTACTTC,CASSRTGSYEQYF
TRBV30,TRBJ2-7,-,-,TGTGCCACGGACAGACTATCCTACGAGCAGTACTTC,CATDRLSYEQYF
TRBV6-1,TRBJ2-3,-,-,TGTGCCAGCAGTGTCGGACAAGGCACAGATACGCAGTATTTT,CASSVGQGTDTQYF
TRBV6-5,TRBJ1-3,few,TRBD1,TGTGCCAGCAGGGAAACAGGGGTCGGAAACACCATATATTTT,CASRETGVGNTIYF
TRBV11-2,TRBJ2-7,-,-,TGTGCCAGCAGCTTAGATCCCGCGGCGTATGGGTGGCAGTACTTC,CASSLDPAAYGWQYF
TRBV28,TRBJ2-7,-,-,TGTGCCAGCAGCGCCGGTGAGGAGCAGTACTTC,CASSAGEEQYF
TRBV9,TRBJ2-4,-,-,TGTGCCAGCAGCGTAGCTCCAGCGGTAGCCAAAAACATTCAGTACTTC,CASSVAPAVAKNIQYF
TRBV5-1,TRBJ2-1,-,TRBD1,TGCGCCAGCAGCGCTCGGACAGGCTCCTACAATGAGCAGTTCTTC,CASSARTGSYNEQFF
TRBV4-2,TRBJ1-4,-,-,TGTGCCAGCAGCCAAGATAAGGCAGGAGGGGATGAAAAACTGTTTTTT,CASSQDKAGGDEKLFF
TRBV9,TRBJ2-2,-,TRBD1,TGTGCCAGCAAATCCCAGGGACAGATGAACACCGGGGAGCTGTTTTTT,CASKSQGQMNTGELFF
TRBV6-1,TRBJ1-5,-,-,TGTGCCAGCCTTGAGGGAAGTCAGCCCCAGCATTTT,CASLEGSQPQHF
TRBV2,TRBJ1-1,-,TRBD1,TGTGCCAGCAGCCAGGACAGGGGGAGGCCTGAAGCTTTCTTT,CASSQDRGRPEAFF
TRBV5-5,TRBJ1-4,once,-,TGTGCCAGCAGCTTGGGACATTTCGCAACTAATGAAAAACTGTTTTTT,CASSLGHFATNEKLFF
TRBV25-1,TRBJ2-3,-,-,TGTGCCAGCAGTGCAACAACAGTCACAGATACGCAGTATTTT,CASSATTVTDTQYF
TRBV10-1,TRBJ1-5,once,-,TGCGCCTGCATGCGGGTCCGAAAGGGCAATCAGCCCCAGCATTTT,CACMRVRKGNQPQHF
TRBV2,TRBJ2-3,-,TRBD1,TGTGCCAGCAGTGGCGGGACAGGCCGGACAGATACGCAGTATTTT,CASSGGTGRTDTQYF
TRBV2,TRBJ2-1,few,-,TGTGCCAGCAGTGATCGGGGGAGTTCCTACAATGAGCAGTTCTTC,CASSDRGSSYNEQFF
TRBV6-5,TRBJ1-4,-,-,TGTGCCAGCAGTTACTCTCCCGGGACTAATGAAAAACTGTTTTTT,CASSYSPGTNEKLFF
TRBV2,TRBJ1-2,few,TRBD1,TGTGCCAGCTGGACAGGGAACTATGGCTACACCTTC,CASWTGNYGYTF
TRBV11-3,TRBJ2-2,-,-,TGTGCCAGCAGCGATCACCAGGGGCCCGGGGAGCTGTTTTTT,CASSDHQGPGELFF
TRBV14,TRBJ1-5,-,-,TGTGCCAGCAGCCAAGCGGTGAATCAGCCCCAGCATTTT,CASSQAVNQPQHF